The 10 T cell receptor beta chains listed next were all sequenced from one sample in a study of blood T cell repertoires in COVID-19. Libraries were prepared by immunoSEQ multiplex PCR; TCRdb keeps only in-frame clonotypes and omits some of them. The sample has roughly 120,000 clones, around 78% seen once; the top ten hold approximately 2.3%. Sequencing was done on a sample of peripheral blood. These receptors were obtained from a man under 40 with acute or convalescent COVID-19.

This CDR3 reads CASSPIGARGNTIYF. CDR3 DNA: TGTGCCAGCAGTCCTATAGGGGCTCGGGGAAACACCATATATTTT. The V call is TRBV27, the J call TRBJ1-3; D possibly corresponds to TRBD1 (5 bases). CDR1 and CDR2 from the germline V gene are MNHEY and SMNVEV (reference sequence). V was pared by 5 bases and J by 4 bases, with 15 bases between. The CDR3 contains 15 residues.

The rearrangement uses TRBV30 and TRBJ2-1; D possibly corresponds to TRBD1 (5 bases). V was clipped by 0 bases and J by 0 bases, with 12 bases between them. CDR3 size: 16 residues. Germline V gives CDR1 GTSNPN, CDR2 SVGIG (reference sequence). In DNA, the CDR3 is TGTGCCTGGAGTGTGACAGACTCAAGCTCCTACAATGAGCAGTTCTTC. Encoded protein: CAWSVTDSSSYNEQFF.

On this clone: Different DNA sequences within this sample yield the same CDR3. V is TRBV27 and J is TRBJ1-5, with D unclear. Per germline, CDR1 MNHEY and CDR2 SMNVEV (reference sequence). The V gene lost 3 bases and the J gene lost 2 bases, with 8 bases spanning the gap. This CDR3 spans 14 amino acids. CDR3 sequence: CASSFRQGNQPQHF. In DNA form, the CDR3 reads TGTGCCAGCAGTTTCCGACAAGGCAATCAGCCCCAGCATTTT.

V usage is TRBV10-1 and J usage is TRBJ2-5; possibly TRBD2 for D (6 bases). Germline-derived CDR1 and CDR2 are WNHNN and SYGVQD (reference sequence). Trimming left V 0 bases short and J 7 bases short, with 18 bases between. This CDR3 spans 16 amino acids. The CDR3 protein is CASSESNSGSVGTQYF. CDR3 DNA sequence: TGCGCCAGCAGTGAGTCTAATAGCGGTTCCGTGGGGACCCAGTACTTC.

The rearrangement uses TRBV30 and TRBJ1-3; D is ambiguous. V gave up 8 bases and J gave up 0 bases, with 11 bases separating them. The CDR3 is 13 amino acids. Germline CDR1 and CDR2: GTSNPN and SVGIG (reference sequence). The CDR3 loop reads CAQAQSSGNTIYF. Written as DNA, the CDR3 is TGTGCCCAGGCCCAGTCCTCTGGAAACACCATATATTTT.

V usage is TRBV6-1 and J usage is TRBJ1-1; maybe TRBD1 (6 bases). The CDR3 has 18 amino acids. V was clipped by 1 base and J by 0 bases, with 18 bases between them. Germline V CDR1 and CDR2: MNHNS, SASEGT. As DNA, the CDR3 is TGTGCCAGCAGTGAAGACCACAGGGTTTACTTCATGAACACTGAAGCTTTCTTT. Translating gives CASSEDHRVYFMNTEAFF.

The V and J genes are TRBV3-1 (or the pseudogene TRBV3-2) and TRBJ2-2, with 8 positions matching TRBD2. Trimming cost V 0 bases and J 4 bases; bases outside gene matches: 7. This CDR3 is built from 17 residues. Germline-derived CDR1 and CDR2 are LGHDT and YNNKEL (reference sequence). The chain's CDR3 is CASSQDSGERGTGELFF. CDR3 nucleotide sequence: TGTGCCAGCAGCCAAGATAGCGGGGAGCGGGGCACCGGGGAGCTGTTTTTT.

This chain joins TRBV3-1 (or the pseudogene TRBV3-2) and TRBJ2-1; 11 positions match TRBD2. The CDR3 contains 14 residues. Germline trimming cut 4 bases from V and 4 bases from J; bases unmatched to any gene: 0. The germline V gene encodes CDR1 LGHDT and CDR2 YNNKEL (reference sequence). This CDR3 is CASSPSGGYNEQFF. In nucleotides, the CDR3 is TGTGCCAGCAGCCCTAGCGGGGGGTACAATGAGCAGTTCTTC.

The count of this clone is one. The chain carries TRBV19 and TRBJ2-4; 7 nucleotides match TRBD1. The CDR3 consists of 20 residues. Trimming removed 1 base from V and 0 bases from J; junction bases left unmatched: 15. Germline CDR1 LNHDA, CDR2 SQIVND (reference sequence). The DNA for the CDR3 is TGTGCCAGTAGTATAGTGATAGGGGACAGCTATTTCCTAGCCAAAAACATTCAGTACTTC. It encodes CASSIVIGDSYFLAKNIQYF. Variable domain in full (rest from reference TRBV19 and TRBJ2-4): DGGITQSPKYLFRKEGQNVTLSCEQNLNHDAMYWYRQDPGQGLRLIYYSQIVNDFQKGDIAEGYSVSREKKESFPLTVTSAQKNPTAFYLCASSIVIGDSYFLAKNIQYFGAGTRLSVL.

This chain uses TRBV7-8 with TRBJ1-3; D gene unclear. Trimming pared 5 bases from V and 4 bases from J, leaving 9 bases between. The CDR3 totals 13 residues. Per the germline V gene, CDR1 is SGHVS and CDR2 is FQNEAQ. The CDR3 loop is CASSPRLGNTIYF. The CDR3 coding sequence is TGTGCCAGCAGCCCGAGATTAGGAAACACCATATATTTT.